The next 13 T cell receptor beta chains were all read from a single sample in a study of blood T cell repertoires in COVID-19. Sequencing used immunoSEQ multiplex PCR; TCRdb keeps in-frame clones, though not all of them. The sample lists about 71,000 clones, roughly 83% occurring once. Specimen: peripheral blood. These receptors came from a man aged 65-85 years with acute or convalescent COVID-19.

The chain links TRBV19 to TRBJ1-1; 9 nucleotides match TRBD1. Looked up from germline, CDR1 is LNHDA and CDR2 is SQIVND (reference sequence). The CDR3 covers 13 residues. After removal of 6 bases from V and 6 bases from J, the junction contained 5 bases not matched to a gene. The CDR3 here is CASRGQGRSEAFF. CDR3 coding DNA: TGTGCCAGTAGGGGACAGGGTAGGTCTGAAGCTTTCTTT.

The chain employs TRBV6-5 and TRBJ1-1; a possible D gene is TRBD1 (5 bases). V was clipped by 2 bases and J by 7 bases, with 8 bases between them. The CDR3 is 12 residues long. Germline V gene sequence: CDR1 MNHEY, CDR2 SVGAGI. The DNA for the CDR3 is TGTGCCAGCAGTTACCGACAGAATGAAGCTTTCTTT. This encodes CASSYRQNEAFF.

The chain has TRBV7-3 and TRBJ1-2, with D perhaps TRBD1 (6 bases). This CDR3 has 14 amino acids. Between the trimmed V and J ends, which lost 5 bases and 8 bases, there was a span of 18 bases. Germline V gene lookup returns CDR1 SGHTA and CDR2 FQGTGA. The CDR3 region has the DNA TGTGCCAGCAGCCGCGGGGGGCCCTTGTCAGGCTACACCTTC. Encoded protein: CASSRGGPLSGYTF.

The CDR3 sequence is CSVDRGKNTGELFF. DNA for the CDR3: TGCAGCGTTGACCGCGGGAAAAACACCGGGGAGCTGTTTTTT. This chain uses TRBV29-1 with TRBJ2-2, with a tentative D call TRBD2 (6 bases). Trimming shortened V by 3 bases and J by 2 bases, and 10 bases separated the two germline ends. CDR1 and CDR2 (germline): SQVTM, ANQGSEA. The CDR3 extends over 14 amino acids.

The chain is built from TRBV27 and TRBJ2-5, with TRBD2 matching over 10 bases. Germline values: CDR1 MNHEY, CDR2 SMNVEV (reference sequence). The CDR3 extends over 16 amino acids. V was pared by 5 bases and J by 0 bases, with 6 bases of the junction left unmatched. The CDR3 spells CASSPGLAVYQETQYF. CDR3 DNA: TGTGCCAGCAGTCCCGGACTAGCGGTGTACCAAGAGACCCAGTACTTC.

J is TRBJ2-2 and V is TRBV19; weak D call: TRBD1 (7 bases). Trimming took 8 bases from V and 7 from J, leaving 26 bases between them. CDR3 size: 17 residues. The V gene's germline CDR1 is LNHDA and CDR2 SQIVND (reference sequence). DNA of the CDR3: TGTGCCAGTTTAAACCCTCCGGGGGCCGACAGGGACGGGGAGCTGTTTTTT. The encoded protein is CASLNPPGADRDGELFF.

The CDR3 spells CATSPTYADTQYF. The CDR3 DNA reads as TGTGCCACCAGTCCTACGTATGCAGATACGCAGTATTTT. The V call is TRBV24-1, the J call TRBJ2-3; unclear D gene. The V end lost 6 bases, the J end lost 4 bases, and 10 bases lay between the germline ends. CDR3 length equals 13 residues. The V gene's germline CDR1 is KGHDR and CDR2 SFDVKD.

V gene TRBV9 combines with J gene TRBJ2-7, with 16 bases lining up with TRBD2. This CDR3 contains 16 residues. V trimming: 3 bases; J trimming: 4 bases; junction bases outside the gene matches: 4. Germline loops: CDR1 SGDLS, CDR2 YYNGEE. The CDR3: CASSAGLAGGLYEQYF. The CDR3 DNA follows: TGTGCCAGCAGCGCGGGACTAGCGGGAGGGCTGTACGAGCAGTACTTC.

This chain uses TRBV7-9 with TRBJ1-2; D is perhaps TRBD1 (6 bases). V dropped 0 bases and J dropped 0 bases, with 17 bases sitting between them. The CDR3 length is 18 residues. Germline values: CDR1 SEHNR, CDR2 FQNEAQ (reference sequence). CDR3 sequence reads: CASSLAEQGHLSNYGYTF. The CDR3 DNA follows: TGTGCCAGCAGCTTAGCGGAGCAGGGACACCTCTCTAACTATGGCTACACCTTC.

The V and J genes are TRBV4-3 and TRBJ2-1; TRBD2 matches at 14 bases. This CDR3 has 16 residues. Germline V gene lookup returns CDR1 LGHNA and CDR2 YSLEER. Trimming at V came to 0 bases and at J to 7 bases, leaving 2 bases not matched to a gene. In DNA form, the CDR3 reads TGCGCCAGCAGCCAAGAGGGACTAGCGGGAGTAAATGAGCAGTTCTTC. Protein sequence: CASSQEGLAGVNEQFF.

This chain uses TRBV29-1 with TRBJ1-1; possible D gene TRBD1, 6 bases. Trimming removed 7 bases at V and 6 bases at J, with 15 bases between. Germline CDR1 SQVTM, CDR2 ANQGSEA. This CDR3 is built from 12 residues. The CDR3 coding sequence is TGCAGCGGTAAACAGGGTAATGCTGAAGCTTTCTTT. Translating gives CSGKQGNAEAFF.

The chain uses TRBV2 and TRBJ2-2; 10 bases line up with TRBD1. The trim removed 3 bases at V and 3 bases at J, leaving 1 base unmatched. The CDR3 is 15 amino acids. Germline V lookup: CDR1 SNHLY, CDR2 FYNNEI. CDR3 coding DNA: TGTGCCAGCAGTGACGACAGGGGGCACACCGGGGAGCTGTTTTTT. It codes for CASSDDRGHTGELFF.

The chain combines TRBV5-8 with TRBJ1-1; the D gene is possibly TRBD1 (6 bases). Trimming took off 4 bases at V and 2 bases at J, with 15 bases between the two ends. CDR3 size: 15 residues. Looked up from germline, CDR1 is SGHTS and CDR2 is YDEGEE. The CDR3 reads CASSNYQGSNTEAFF. As DNA, the CDR3 is TGTGCCAGCAGCAATTACCAGGGGTCTAACACTGAAGCTTTCTTT.